One and the same sample provided the 3 T cell receptor beta chains below, sequenced in a study of molecular identifiers for immune sequencing clone quantification (dated by TCRdb to the late 2010s). Library preparation used PCR. Instrument on record: Illumina HiSeq 4000. Through fastp at Q25 and MiXCR, TCRdb rebuilt clones from the public reads, retaining in-frame beta chains. Each CDR3 protein gets just one entry, which takes the most common genes and DNA from the rows behind it. The sample table contains about 320,000 distinct CDR3 sequences; only one count was recorded for 20% to 25% of them. Over 0.7% of the sample belongs to the ten largest clones. Specimen: naive CD8+ T cells from blood, with Jurkat cell RNA spiked in. In the paper's terms, the cell subset or site label means: FACS-sorted CD8+CD4-CCR7+CD45RA+ naive T cells. The receptors originated from a human donor in good health. Some libraries in this study had Jurkat cell RNA spiked in.

The chain combines TRBV11-3 with TRBJ2-2; 8 positions agree with TRBD2. V gave up 3 bases and J gave up 6 bases; unmatched junction bases: 6. In germline, CDR1 is SGHNT, CDR2 YENEEA. This CDR3 spans 15 amino acids. The CDR3 nucleotides are TGTGCCAGCAGCTTGGGCGCTAGCGGGCCCGGGGAGCTGTTTTTT. As protein: CASSLGASGPGELFF. Looking up the rest from reference TRBV11-3 and TRBJ2-2 gives the full variable domain: EAGVVQSPRYKIIEKKQPVAFWCNPISGHNTLYWYLQNLGQGPELLIRYENEEAVDDSQLPKDRFSAERLKGVDSTLKIQPAELGDSAVYLCASSLGASGPGELFFGEGSRLTVL.

Comments on this clonotype: A junction boundary mismatches the germline segment, possibly from a read error. The chain links TRBV27 to TRBJ2-2; 9 nucleotides align to TRBD2. Germline V gene sequence: CDR1 MNHEY, CDR2 SMNVEV (reference sequence). The CDR3 totals 16 residues. CDR3: CANSTLAGVGTGELFF. The CDR3 DNA reads as TGTGCCAACAGTACCTTAGCGGGAGTGGGCACCGGGGAGCTGTTTTTT.

This clonotype was seen many times. The gene calls are TRBV4-1 and TRBJ2-3; D is unclear. This CDR3 is 14 amino acids long. The V gene lost 3 bases and the J gene lost 4 bases, with 11 bases spanning the gap. Germline values: CDR1 MGHRA, CDR2 YSYEKL. The DNA of the CDR3 is TGCGCCAGCAGCCAGGGCGGTTCTCCAGATACGCAGTATTTT. The encoded protein is CASSQGGSPDTQYF.